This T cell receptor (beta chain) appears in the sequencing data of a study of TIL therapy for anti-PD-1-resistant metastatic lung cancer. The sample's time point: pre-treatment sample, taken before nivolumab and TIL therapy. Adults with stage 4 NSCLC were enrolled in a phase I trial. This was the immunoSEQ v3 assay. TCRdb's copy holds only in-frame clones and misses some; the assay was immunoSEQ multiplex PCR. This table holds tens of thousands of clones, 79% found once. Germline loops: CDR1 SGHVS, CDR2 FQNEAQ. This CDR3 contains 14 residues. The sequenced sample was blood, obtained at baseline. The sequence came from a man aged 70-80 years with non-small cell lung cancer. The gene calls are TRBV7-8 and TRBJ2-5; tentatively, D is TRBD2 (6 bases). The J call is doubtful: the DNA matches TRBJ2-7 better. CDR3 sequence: CASSFMAGTYEQYF. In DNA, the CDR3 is TGTGCCAGCAGCTTTATGGCGGGAACCTACGAGCAGTACTTC.